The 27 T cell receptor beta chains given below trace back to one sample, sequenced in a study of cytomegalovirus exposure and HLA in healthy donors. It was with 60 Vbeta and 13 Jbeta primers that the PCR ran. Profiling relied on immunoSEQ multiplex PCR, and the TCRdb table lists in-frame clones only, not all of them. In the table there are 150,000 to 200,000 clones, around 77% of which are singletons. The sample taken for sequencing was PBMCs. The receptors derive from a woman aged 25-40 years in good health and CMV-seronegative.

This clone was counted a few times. DNA of the CDR3: TGTGCCAGCAGCCAAGATCTAGCCGGGGCTAATGAAAAACTGTTTTTT. Translation gives CASSQDLAGANEKLFF. The rearrangement uses TRBV4-2 and TRBJ1-4; D remains unclear. The CDR3 consists of 16 residues. V was shortened by 0 bases and J by 3 bases, with 11 bases between the two germline ends. Germline CDR1 is LGHNA and CDR2 is YNFKEQ.

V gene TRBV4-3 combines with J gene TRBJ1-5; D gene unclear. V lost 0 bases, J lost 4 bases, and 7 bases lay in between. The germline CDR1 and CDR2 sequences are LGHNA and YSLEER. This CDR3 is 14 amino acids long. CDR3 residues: CASSQDFRNQPQHF. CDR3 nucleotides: TGCGCCAGCAGCCAAGATTTCCGTAATCAGCCCCAGCATTTT.

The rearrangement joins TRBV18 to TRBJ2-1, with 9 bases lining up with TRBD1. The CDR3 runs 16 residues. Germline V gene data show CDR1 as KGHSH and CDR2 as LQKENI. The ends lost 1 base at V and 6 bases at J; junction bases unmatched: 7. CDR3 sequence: CASSPLPTDRGNEQFF. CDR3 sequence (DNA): TGTGCCAGCTCACCACTACCAACGGACAGGGGCAATGAGCAGTTCTTC.

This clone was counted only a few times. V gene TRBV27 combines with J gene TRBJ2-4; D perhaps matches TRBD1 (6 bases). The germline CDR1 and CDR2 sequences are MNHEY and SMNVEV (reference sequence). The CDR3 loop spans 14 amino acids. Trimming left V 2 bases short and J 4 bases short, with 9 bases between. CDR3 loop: CASSLGQYKNIQYF. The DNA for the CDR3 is TGTGCCAGCAGTTTAGGACAGTATAAAAACATTCAGTACTTC.

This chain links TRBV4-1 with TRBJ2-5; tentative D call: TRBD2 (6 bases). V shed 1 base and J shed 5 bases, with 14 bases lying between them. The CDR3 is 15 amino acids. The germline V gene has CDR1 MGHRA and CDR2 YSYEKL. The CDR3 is CASSQAPGGGETQYF. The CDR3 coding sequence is TGCGCCAGCAGCCAAGCCCCCGGGGGTGGGGAGACCCAGTACTTC.

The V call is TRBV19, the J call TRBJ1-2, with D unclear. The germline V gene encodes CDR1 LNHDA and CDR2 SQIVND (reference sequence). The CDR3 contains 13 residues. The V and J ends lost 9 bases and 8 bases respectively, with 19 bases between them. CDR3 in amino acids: CASLRAGLGGYTF. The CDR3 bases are TGTGCCAGCCTCCGGGCAGGACTGGGAGGCTACACCTTC.

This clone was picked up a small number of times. The CDR3 DNA follows: TGTGCCATCAGTGGGACAATGAACACTGAAGCTTTCTTT. This gives the protein CAISGTMNTEAFF. The V call is TRBV10-3, the J call TRBJ1-1, with D possibly being TRBD1 (5 bases). CDR1 and CDR2 from the germline V gene are ENHRY and SYGVKD. With 4 bases removed from V and 0 bases from J, the gap between germline ends came to 6 bases. The CDR3 totals 13 residues.

This CDR3 reads CASSDLSGDRIYF. In DNA form, the CDR3 reads TGTGCCAGCAGTGACCTTAGTGGGGACAGAATATATTTT. The rearrangement links TRBV6-1 to TRBJ1-3; 7 positions match TRBD1. CDR1 MNHNS and CDR2 SASEGT come from the germline V gene. CDR3 length: 13 amino acids. V was clipped by 3 bases and J by 13 bases; unmatched bases: 9.

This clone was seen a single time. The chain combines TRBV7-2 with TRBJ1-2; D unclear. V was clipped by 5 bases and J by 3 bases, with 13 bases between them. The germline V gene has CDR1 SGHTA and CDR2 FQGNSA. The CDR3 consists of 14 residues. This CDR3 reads CASSRRSKDYGYTF. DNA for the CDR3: TGTGCCAGCAGCCGCAGGTCCAAGGACTATGGCTACACCTTC.

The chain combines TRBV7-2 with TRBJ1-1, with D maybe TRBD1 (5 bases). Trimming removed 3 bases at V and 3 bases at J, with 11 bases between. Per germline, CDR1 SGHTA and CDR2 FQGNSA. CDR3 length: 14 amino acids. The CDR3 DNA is TGTGCCAGCAGCTTTCAGGGAGGTTACACTGAAGCTTTCTTT. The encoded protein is CASSFQGGYTEAFF.

The CDR3 DNA follows: TGTGCTAGTGGGGCCTTGACAGGGGTTCCCTACGAGCAGTACTTC. Its translation is CASGALTGVPYEQYF. The chain couples TRBV12-5 to TRBJ2-7; 8 nucleotides align to TRBD1. Losses at the gene ends were 6 bases for V and 2 bases for J; bases not matched to a gene: 9. This CDR3 is built from 15 residues. Germline-derived CDR1 and CDR2 are LGHNT and FRNRAP.

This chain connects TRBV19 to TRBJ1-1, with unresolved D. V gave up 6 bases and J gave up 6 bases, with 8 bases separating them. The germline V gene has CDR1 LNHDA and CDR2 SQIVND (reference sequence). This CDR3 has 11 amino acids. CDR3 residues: CASRRTPEAFF. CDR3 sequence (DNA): TGTGCCAGTAGGAGAACCCCTGAAGCTTTCTTT.

The CDR3 protein is CASKPGLAVDTQYF. The CDR3 DNA is TGTGCCAGCAAACCGGGACTAGCGGTAGATACGCAGTATTTT. This rearrangement joins TRBV6-5 to TRBJ2-3; 11 bases are a match to TRBD2. The V gene's germline CDR1 is MNHEY and CDR2 SVGAGI. The CDR3 extends over 14 amino acids. The V segment lost 7 bases and the J segment 5 bases; nucleotides outside the gene matches: 5.

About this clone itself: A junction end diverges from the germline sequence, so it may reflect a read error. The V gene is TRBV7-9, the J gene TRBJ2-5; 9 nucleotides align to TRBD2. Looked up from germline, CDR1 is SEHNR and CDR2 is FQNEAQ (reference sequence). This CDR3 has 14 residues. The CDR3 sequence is CSSSLVAGGETQYF. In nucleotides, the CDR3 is TGTTCCAGCAGCTTAGTCGCGGGAGGGGAGACCCAGTACTTC.

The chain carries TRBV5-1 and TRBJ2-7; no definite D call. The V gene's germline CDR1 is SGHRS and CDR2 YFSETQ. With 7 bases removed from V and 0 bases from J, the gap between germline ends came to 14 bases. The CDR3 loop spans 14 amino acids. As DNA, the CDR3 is TGCGCCAGCCGAAATGTTAGGAGCTCCTACGAGCAGTACTTC. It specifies CASRNVRSSYEQYF.

The CDR3 is CASSFAGGERGYTF. CDR3 sequence (DNA): TGTGCCAGCAGCTTCGCAGGGGGCGAGCGTGGCTACACCTTC. V gene TRBV5-5 combines with J gene TRBJ1-2, with 8 bases that match TRBD1. J gave up 7 bases and V 2 bases, and 7 bases lay outside the gene matches. This CDR3 region has 14 residues. Germline loops: CDR1 SGHKS, CDR2 YYEKEE (reference sequence).

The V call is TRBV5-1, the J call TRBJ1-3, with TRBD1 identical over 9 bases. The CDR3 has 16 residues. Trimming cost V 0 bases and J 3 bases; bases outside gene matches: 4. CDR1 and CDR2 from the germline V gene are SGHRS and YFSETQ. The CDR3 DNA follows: TGCGCCAGCAGCTTGGGAACGACAGGGGGTGGAAACACCATATATTTT. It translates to CASSLGTTGGGNTIYF.

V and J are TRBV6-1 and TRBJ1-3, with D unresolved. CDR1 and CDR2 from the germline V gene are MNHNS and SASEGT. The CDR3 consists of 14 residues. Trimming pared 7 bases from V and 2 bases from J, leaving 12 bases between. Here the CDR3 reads CASTPGSPGNTIYF. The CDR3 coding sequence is TGTGCCAGCACCCCGGGATCTCCTGGAAACACCATATATTTT.

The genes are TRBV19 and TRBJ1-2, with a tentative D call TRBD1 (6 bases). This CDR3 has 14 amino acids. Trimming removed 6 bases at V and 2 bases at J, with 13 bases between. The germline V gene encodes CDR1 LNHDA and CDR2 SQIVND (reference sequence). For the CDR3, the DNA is TGTGCCAGTAGGACTCCGGGACAAAACTATGGCTACACCTTC. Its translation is CASRTPGQNYGYTF.

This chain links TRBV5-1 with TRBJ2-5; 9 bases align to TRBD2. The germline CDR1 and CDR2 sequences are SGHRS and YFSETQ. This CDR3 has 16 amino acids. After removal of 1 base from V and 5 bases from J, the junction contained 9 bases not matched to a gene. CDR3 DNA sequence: TGCGCCAGCAGCTTGTTCTCTAGCGGGGATCCGGAGACCCAGTACTTC. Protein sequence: CASSLFSSGDPETQYF.

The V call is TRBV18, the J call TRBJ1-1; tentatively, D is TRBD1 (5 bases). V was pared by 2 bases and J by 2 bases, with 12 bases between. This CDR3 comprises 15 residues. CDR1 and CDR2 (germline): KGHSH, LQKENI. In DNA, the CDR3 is TGTGCCAGCTCACCAACGGCAGGGTCCAACACTGAAGCTTTCTTT. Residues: CASSPTAGSNTEAFF.

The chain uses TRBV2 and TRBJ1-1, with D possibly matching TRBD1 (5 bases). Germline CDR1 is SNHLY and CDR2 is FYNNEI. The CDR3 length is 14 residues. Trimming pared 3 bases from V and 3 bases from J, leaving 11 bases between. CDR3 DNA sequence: TGTGCCAGCAGTGATCAGGGTGGGTACACTGAAGCTTTCTTT. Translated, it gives CASSDQGGYTEAFF.

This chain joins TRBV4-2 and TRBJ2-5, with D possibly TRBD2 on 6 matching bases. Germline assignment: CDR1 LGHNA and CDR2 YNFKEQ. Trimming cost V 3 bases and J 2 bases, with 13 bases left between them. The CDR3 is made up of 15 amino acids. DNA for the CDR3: TGTGCCAGCAGCCACAAAACCGGGACTCAAGAGACCCAGTACTTC. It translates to CASSHKTGTQETQYF.

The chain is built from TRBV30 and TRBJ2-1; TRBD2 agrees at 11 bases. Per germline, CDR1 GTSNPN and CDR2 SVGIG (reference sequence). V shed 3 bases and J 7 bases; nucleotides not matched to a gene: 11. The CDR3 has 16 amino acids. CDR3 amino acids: CAWSRASGRSLNEQFF. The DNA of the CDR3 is TGTGCCTGGAGCAGGGCTAGCGGGAGGAGTTTGAATGAGCAGTTCTTC.

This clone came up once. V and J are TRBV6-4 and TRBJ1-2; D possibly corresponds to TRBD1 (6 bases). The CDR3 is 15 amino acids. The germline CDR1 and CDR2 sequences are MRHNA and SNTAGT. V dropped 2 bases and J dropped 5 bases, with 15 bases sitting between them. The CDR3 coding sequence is TGTGCCAGCAGTGACCGGACAGTTGAGGAGTATGGCTACACCTTC. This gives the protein CASSDRTVEEYGYTF.

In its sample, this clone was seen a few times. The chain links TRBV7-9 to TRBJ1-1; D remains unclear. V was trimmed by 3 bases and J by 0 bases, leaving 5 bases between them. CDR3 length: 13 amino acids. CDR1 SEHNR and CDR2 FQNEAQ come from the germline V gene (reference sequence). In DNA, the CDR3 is TGTGCCAGCAGCTTGGAGATGAACACTGAAGCTTTCTTT. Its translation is CASSLEMNTEAFF.

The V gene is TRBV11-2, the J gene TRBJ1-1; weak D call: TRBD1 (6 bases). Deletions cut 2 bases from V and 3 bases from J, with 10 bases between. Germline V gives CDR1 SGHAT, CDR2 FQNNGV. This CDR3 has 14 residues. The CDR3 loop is CASSLSQGYTEAFF. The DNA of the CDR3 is TGTGCCAGCAGCTTATCCCAGGGGTACACTGAAGCTTTCTTT.